These 26 T cell receptor beta chains originate from one sample sequenced in a study of cytomegalovirus exposure and HLA in healthy donors (dated by TCRdb to 2016 to 2017). To prepare the library, the immunoSEQ multiplex PCR assay was applied. The multiplex PCR relied on a mix of 60 forward primers for TCR Vbeta segments and 13 reverse primers for TCR Jbeta segments. In TCRdb, the immuneACCESS table is reduced to in-frame sequences with V and J assigned. These tables do not hold every clone; where another copy was compared, an unresolved V gene accounts for under half, and the others remain unexplained. The sample has 150,000 to 200,000 clones on record, around three quarters of them singletons. The ten biggest clones cover about 2% of the sample. The sequencing sample was made of PBMCs. These receptors were collected from a woman aged 30 to 39 in good health and CMV-seronegative.

This rearrangement joins TRBV19 to TRBJ1-5; D is ambiguous. Germline V gene data show CDR1 as LNHDA and CDR2 as SQIVND (reference sequence). V dropped 5 bases and J dropped 0 bases, with 14 bases sitting between them. This CDR3 has 16 residues. Here the CDR3 DNA reads TGTGCCAGTAGTTCCCCCGGTTGGTATAGCAATCAGCCCCAGCATTTT. It encodes CASSSPGWYSNQPQHF.

The V gene is TRBV27, the J gene TRBJ1-1, with D possibly matching TRBD1 (5 bases). This CDR3 region has 17 residues. With 3 bases removed from V and 5 bases from J, the gap between germline ends came to 22 bases. Germline CDR1 MNHEY, CDR2 SMNVEV (reference sequence). The DNA of the CDR3 is TGTGCCAGCAGTTTTTCTGCGGGACGGGACTTAGTAACTGAAGCTTTCTTT. The encoded protein is CASSFSAGRDLVTEAFF.

V and J are TRBV4-2 and TRBJ2-2; unclear D gene. This CDR3 region has 12 residues. Germline CDR1 is LGHNA and CDR2 is YNFKEQ. V gave up 0 bases and J gave up 15 bases, with 11 bases separating them. DNA of the CDR3: TGTGCCAGCAGCCAAGATTCCCGCACTGTGTTTTTT. This gives the protein CASSQDSRTVFF.

The chain carries TRBV19 and TRBJ2-3; D not resolved. The V end lost 3 bases, the J end lost 1 base, and 8 bases lay between the germline ends. The CDR3 spans 14 residues. CDR1 and CDR2 (germline): LNHDA, SQIVND (reference sequence). Here the CDR3 reads CASSMLAGTDTQYF. For the CDR3, the DNA is TGTGCCAGTAGTATGTTGGCAGGCACAGATACGCAGTATTTT.

The J gene is TRBJ2-3, the V gene TRBV9; 10 bases are a match to TRBD2. CDR1 and CDR2 from the germline V gene are SGDLS and YYNGEE. The CDR3 is 17 residues long. V trimming: 0 bases; J trimming: 3 bases; junction bases outside the gene matches: 7. The DNA for the CDR3 is TGTGCCAGCAGCGTAGGTATTATAGCGGGAGGAACAGATACGCAGTATTTT. Its protein is CASSVGIIAGGTDTQYF.

The chain combines TRBV15 with TRBJ1-2; D perhaps matches TRBD1 (5 bases). Trimming took off 7 bases at V and 7 bases at J, with 16 bases between the two ends. CDR1 is LNHNV and CDR2 is YYDKDF in the germline V gene (reference sequence). This CDR3 contains 13 residues. The CDR3 is CATTLGGSGGYTF. The DNA for the CDR3 is TGTGCCACCACCCTGGGGGGAAGCGGTGGCTACACCTTC.

The rearrangement links TRBV7-3 to TRBJ2-2; D perhaps matches TRBD2 (5 bases). Germline V lookup: CDR1 SGHTA, CDR2 FQGTGA. The CDR3 is 19 amino acids. Trimming left V 3 bases short and J 7 bases short, with 27 bases between. The CDR3 nucleotides read TGTGCCAGCAGCTTGAGCCCTTCGGCGGGTCCACAGAGTTACGGGGAGCTGTTTTTT. It is translated as CASSLSPSAGPQSYGELFF.

This rearrangement joins TRBV27 to TRBJ2-7; the match to TRBD2 covers 13 bases. The germline V gene has CDR1 MNHEY and CDR2 SMNVEV (reference sequence). J was trimmed by 5 bases and V by 4 bases; bases with no gene match: 8. The CDR3 length is 16 residues. The CDR3 here is CASSYRGLAGVNEQYF. CDR3 coding DNA: TGTGCCAGCAGTTACCGAGGACTAGCGGGAGTTAACGAGCAGTACTTC.

This clone was picked up a small number of times. The V gene is TRBV6-4, the J gene TRBJ2-3; 11 bases align to TRBD2. The CDR3 length is 16 residues. Germline V gives CDR1 MRHNA, CDR2 SNTAGT. The J segment lost 2 bases and the V segment lost 2 bases, leaving 3 bases of the junction unmatched. CDR3 in amino acids: CASSDGTSGTTDTQYF. CDR3 coding DNA: TGTGCCAGCAGTGACGGGACTAGCGGAACCACAGATACGCAGTATTTT.

This chain connects TRBV7-3 to TRBJ2-7; TRBD2 matches at 9 bases. Germline V gives CDR1 SGHTA, CDR2 FQGTGA. J gave up 2 bases and V 5 bases, and 7 bases lay outside the gene matches. The CDR3 runs to 15 residues. CDR3 loop: CASSNSAGGPYEQYF. The CDR3 DNA reads TGTGCCAGCAGCAATTCGGCGGGGGGGCCCTACGAGCAGTACTTC.

V gene TRBV5-1 combines with J gene TRBJ2-6, with D perhaps matching TRBD2 (5 bases). Germline V CDR1 and CDR2: SGHRS, YFSETQ. This CDR3 has 15 amino acids. Trimming took 5 bases from V and 3 from J, leaving 12 bases between them. CDR3 amino acids: CASSLAPIGANVLTF. For the CDR3, the DNA is TGCGCCAGCAGTCTAGCTCCAATTGGGGCCAACGTCCTGACTTTC.

The chain combines TRBV4-3 with TRBJ2-1; 7 bases are shared with TRBD2. CDR1 and CDR2 (germline): LGHNA, YSLEER. V shed 3 bases and J 3 bases; nucleotides not matched to a gene: 5. This CDR3 comprises 15 residues. The CDR3 sequence: CASSQGSGRYNEQFF. The CDR3 bases are TGCGCCAGCAGCCAGGGTAGCGGGCGCTACAATGAGCAGTTCTTC.

The rearrangement uses TRBV10-1 and TRBJ1-2; unclear D gene. This CDR3 has 13 amino acids. Trimming cost V 0 bases and J 4 bases, with 6 bases left between them. Germline V gene data show CDR1 as WNHNN and CDR2 as SYGVQD (reference sequence). Written as DNA, the CDR3 is TGCGCCAGCAGTGAGTCGAGAGTCTATGGCTACACCTTC. Translating it yields CASSESRVYGYTF.

The rearrangement joins TRBV6-6 to TRBJ1-1, with TRBD1 matching 8 bases. V trimming: 0 bases; J trimming: 2 bases; junction bases outside the gene matches: 2. The germline gives CDR1 MNHNY, CDR2 SVGAGI (reference sequence). The CDR3 totals 15 residues. Here the CDR3 reads CASSYSTGVNTEAFF. The CDR3 coding sequence is TGTGCCAGCAGTTACTCGACAGGGGTCAACACTGAAGCTTTCTTT.

The chain employs TRBV19 and TRBJ1-2; perhaps TRBD1 as D (6 bases). The length of the CDR3 is 15 residues. Trimming stripped 7 bases from V and 3 bases from J, with 18 bases between. Germline V lookup: CDR1 LNHDA, CDR2 SQIVND (reference sequence). The CDR3 DNA sequence: TGTGCCAGTAATCCTACAAATGGACAGTACTATGGCTACACCTTC. It codes for CASNPTNGQYYGYTF.

This clone appeared once. V usage is TRBV5-1 and J usage is TRBJ2-5, with 8 bases identical to TRBD1. Matching the DNA end better, TRBJ2-7 makes the J call doubtful. Germline CDR1 reads SGHRS; CDR2 reads YFSETQ. The CDR3 runs 13 residues. The CDR3 spells CASSLPGGDEQYF. The CDR3 coding sequence is TGCGCCAGCAGCTTACCAGGGGGCGACGAGCAGTACTTC.

This clone appeared a few times. The chain employs TRBV6-5 and TRBJ1-1, with D possibly matching TRBD1 (5 bases). From germline, CDR1 is MNHEY and CDR2 SVGAGI. V dropped 6 bases and J dropped 0 bases, with 11 bases sitting between them. This CDR3 has 14 amino acids. The CDR3 reads CASSLDRLNTEAFF. In DNA form, the CDR3 reads TGTGCCAGCAGCCTCGACAGATTGAACACTGAAGCTTTCTTT.

The V and J genes are TRBV10-1 and TRBJ2-5; 9 bases are shared with TRBD1. Germline CDR1 WNHNN, CDR2 SYGVQD (reference sequence). The trim removed 1 base at V and 4 bases at J, leaving 4 bases unmatched. The CDR3 consists of 15 residues. The chain's CDR3 is CASSEFLGQGETQYF. CDR3 in DNA: TGCGCCAGCAGTGAGTTTCTGGGACAGGGAGAGACCCAGTACTTC.

The chain has TRBV5-4 and TRBJ2-7; D is unresolved. This CDR3 is 11 amino acids long. With 1 base removed from V and 3 bases from J, the gap between germline ends came to 2 bases. Per germline, CDR1 SGHNT and CDR2 YYREEE (reference sequence). As DNA, the CDR3 is TGTGCCAGCAGCTTGTACTACGAGCAGTACTTC. Translating it yields CASSLYYEQYF.

The chain employs TRBV19 and TRBJ2-5, with TRBD2 matching 7 bases. The CDR3 runs 14 residues. CDR1 is LNHDA, CDR2 SQIVND, per germline (reference sequence). The V and J ends lost 5 bases and 4 bases, in that order; junction bases with no gene match: 7. CDR3 region: CASSRGLSGETQYF. The CDR3, as DNA: TGTGCCAGTAGTCGGGGACTATCTGGAGAGACCCAGTACTTC.

The CDR3 sequence: CASSQWLGAGDSYNEQFF. The CDR3 bases are TGCGCCAGCAGCCAATGGCTTGGAGCGGGCGACTCCTACAATGAGCAGTTCTTC. The rearrangement uses TRBV4-3 and TRBJ2-1, with D possibly being TRBD2 (6 bases). This CDR3 is built from 18 residues. Germline CDR1 LGHNA, CDR2 YSLEER. Trimming took off 2 bases at V and 0 bases at J, with 17 bases between the two ends.

CDR3 loop: CASSGGMGADTQYF. The CDR3 bases are TGTGCCAGCTCCGGGGGGATGGGGGCAGATACGCAGTATTTT. The chain uses TRBV27 and TRBJ2-3; 7 positions match TRBD2. The CDR3 is 14 amino acids. Germline assignment: CDR1 MNHEY and CDR2 SMNVEV (reference sequence). V shed 8 bases, J shed 4 bases, and the junction held 9 bases outside the gene matches.

The CDR3 DNA reads TGTGCCAGCAGCTTGTACGGCGGTCGCAATCAGCCCCAGCATTTT. It is translated as CASSLYGGRNQPQHF. This sequence joins TRBV5-5 and TRBJ1-5; D uncertain. Germline CDR1 SGHKS, CDR2 YYEKEE (reference sequence). V dropped 1 base and J dropped 2 bases, with 10 bases sitting between them. The CDR3 runs to 15 residues.

This clone turned up a few times. The chain links TRBV19 to TRBJ2-7, with D possibly TRBD1 on 6 matching bases. The CDR3 runs 13 residues. V lost 5 bases and J 6 bases, leaving 14 bases between the germline ends. CDR1 and CDR2 from the germline V gene are LNHDA and SQIVND (reference sequence). The CDR3 loop reads CASSPPGVSEQYF. The CDR3 nucleotides read TGTGCCAGTAGTCCCCCAGGGGTAAGCGAGCAGTACTTC.

Turning to this clone: The germline gene is not matched at one end of the junction; a read error may be the cause. This chain uses TRBV7-9 with TRBJ2-5; perhaps TRBD1 as D (6 bases). The J call may not be correct, given that the DNA end is closer to TRBJ2-7. CDR1 and CDR2 from the germline V gene are SEHNR and FQNEAQ (reference sequence). The CDR3 consists of 15 residues. The DNA for the CDR3 is TGTTCCAGCAGCTTAACGACTGGGGGCAGGTACGAGCAGTACTTC. Its translation: CSSSLTTGGRYEQYF.

Note on this clone: Germline and junction disagree at one end, which may indicate a read error. The rearrangement uses TRBV6-5 and TRBJ1-2; no clear D gene. Germline assignment: CDR1 MNHEY and CDR2 SVGAGI. The CDR3 spans 11 residues. The CDR3 region is CAGSTNYGYTF. The DNA for the CDR3 is TGTGCCGGCAGCACTAACTATGGCTACACCTTC.